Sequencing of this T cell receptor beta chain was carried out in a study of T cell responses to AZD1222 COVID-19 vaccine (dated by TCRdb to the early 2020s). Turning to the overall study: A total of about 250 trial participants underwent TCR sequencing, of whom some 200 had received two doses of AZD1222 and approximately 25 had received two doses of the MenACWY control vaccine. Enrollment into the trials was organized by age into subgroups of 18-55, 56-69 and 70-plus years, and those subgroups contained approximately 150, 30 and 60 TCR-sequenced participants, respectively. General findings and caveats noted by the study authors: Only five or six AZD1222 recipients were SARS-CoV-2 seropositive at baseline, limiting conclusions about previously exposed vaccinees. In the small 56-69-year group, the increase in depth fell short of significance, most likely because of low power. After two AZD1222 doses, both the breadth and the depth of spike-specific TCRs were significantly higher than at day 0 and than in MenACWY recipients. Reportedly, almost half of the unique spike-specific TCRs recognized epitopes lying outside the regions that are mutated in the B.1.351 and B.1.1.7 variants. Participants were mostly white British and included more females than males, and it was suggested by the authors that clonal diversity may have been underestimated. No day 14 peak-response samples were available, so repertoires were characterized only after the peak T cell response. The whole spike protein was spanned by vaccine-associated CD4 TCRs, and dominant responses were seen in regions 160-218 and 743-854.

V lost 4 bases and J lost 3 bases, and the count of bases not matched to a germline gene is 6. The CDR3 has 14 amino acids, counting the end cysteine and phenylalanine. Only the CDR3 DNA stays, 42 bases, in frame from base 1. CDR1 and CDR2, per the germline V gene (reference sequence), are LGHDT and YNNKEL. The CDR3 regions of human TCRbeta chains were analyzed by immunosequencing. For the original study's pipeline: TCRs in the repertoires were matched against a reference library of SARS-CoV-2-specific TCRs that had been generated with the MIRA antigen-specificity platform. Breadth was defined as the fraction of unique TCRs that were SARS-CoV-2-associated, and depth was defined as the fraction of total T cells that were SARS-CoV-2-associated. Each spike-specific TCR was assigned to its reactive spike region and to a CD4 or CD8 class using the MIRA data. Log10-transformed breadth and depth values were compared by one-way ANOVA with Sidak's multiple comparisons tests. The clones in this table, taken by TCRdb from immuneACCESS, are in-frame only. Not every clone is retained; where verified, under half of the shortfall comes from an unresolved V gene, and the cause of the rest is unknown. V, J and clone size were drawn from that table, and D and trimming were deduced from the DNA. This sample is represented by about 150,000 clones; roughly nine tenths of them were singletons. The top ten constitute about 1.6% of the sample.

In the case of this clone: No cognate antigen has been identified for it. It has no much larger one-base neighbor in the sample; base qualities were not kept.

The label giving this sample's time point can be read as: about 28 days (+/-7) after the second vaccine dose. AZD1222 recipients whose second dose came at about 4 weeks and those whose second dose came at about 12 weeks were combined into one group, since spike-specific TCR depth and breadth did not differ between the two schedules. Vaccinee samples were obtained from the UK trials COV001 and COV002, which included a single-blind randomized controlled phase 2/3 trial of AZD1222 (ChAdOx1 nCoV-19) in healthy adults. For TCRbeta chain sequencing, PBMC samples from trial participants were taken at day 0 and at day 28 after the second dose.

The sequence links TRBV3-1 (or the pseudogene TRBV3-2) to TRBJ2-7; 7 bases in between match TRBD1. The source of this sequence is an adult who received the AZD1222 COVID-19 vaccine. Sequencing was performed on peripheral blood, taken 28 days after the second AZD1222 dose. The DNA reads TGTGCCAGCAGCCGGGGACAGCGAGACTACGAGCAGTACTTC. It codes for CASSRGQRDYEQYF.